The clone carrying this T cell receptor (beta chain) was recorded at least ten times. What it binds is not known. This record comes from a study of T-cell reconstitution after alpha-beta-depleted transplantation in children. Regarding the study as a whole: The main origin of T-cell counts and diversity one year after transplant was newly produced T cells.

CDR1 and CDR2 (germline): KGHDR, SFDVKD. The CDR3 is made up of 16 amino acids. V shed 3 bases and J 7 bases; nucleotides not matched to a gene: 7. Construction of the TCRbeta library involved unique molecular identifiers. In TCRdb, the PCR reads were re-called with MiXCR into one record per CDR3 protein. The top ten clones hold 6% to 7% of a sample with about 260,000 distinct CDR3 sequences, roughly 7.7% of them seen once. This sequence was found in a male patient between 5 and 17 years old who had a stem cell transplant for acute lymphoblastic leukemia, so the T cells may come from the graft donor. This specimen was PBMCs, mostly from graft donor cells, taken 180 days after TCRalphabeta/CD19-depleted stem cell transplant. The rearrangement joins TRBV24-1 to TRBJ2-1, with 11 nucleotides matching TRBD2. The CDR3 loop reads CATSDLTSGKGNEQFF. As DNA, the CDR3 is TGTGCCACCAGTGATCTGACTAGCGGGAAGGGGAATGAGCAGTTCTTC.